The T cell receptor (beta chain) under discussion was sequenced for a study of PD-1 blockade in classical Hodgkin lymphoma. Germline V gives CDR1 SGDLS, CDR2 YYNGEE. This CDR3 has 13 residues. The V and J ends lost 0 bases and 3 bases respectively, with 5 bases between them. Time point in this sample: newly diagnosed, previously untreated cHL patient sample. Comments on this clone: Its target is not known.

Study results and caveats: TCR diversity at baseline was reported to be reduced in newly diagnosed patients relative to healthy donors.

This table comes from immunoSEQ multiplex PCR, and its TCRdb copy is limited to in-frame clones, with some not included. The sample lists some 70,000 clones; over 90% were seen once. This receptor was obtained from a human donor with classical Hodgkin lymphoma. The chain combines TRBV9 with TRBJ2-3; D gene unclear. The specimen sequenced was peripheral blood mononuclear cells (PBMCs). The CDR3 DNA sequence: TGTGCCAGCAGCGTAGGTGGGACAGATACGCAGTATTTT. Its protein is CASSVGGTDTQYF.